A selection of T cell receptor beta chains follows, all from one sample in a study of Ad26.COV2.S vaccination and SARS-CoV-2 variants. TCRdb keeps only in-frame clones here, not all; method: immunoSEQ multiplex PCR. The sample lists about 680,000 clones; around 89% were seen once. The sequences come from peripheral blood, collected in a trial of Ad26.COV2.S vaccine versus placebo. The receptors derive from a person aged 18-65 years who received the Ad26.COV2.S COVID-19 vaccine or a placebo. The CDR3 runs from the conserved cysteine through the conserved F or W. D genes are given only for firm matches. Size is omitted from some rows. Given values are once, few, many or a class for expanded clones.

d_gene | j_gene | v_gene | abundance | CDR3aa | CDR3nt
TRBD1 | TRBJ2-7 | TRBV18 | . | CASSPGQGGTYEQYF | TGTGCCAGCTCACCTGGACAGGGAGGAACCTACGAGCAGTACTTC
. | TRBJ1-2 | TRBV5-6 | few | CASSVGQVGYTF | TGTGCCAGCAGCGTGGGGCAGGTTGGCTACACCTTC
. | TRBJ2-2 | TRBV4-2 | . | CASSLNLASGELFF | TGTGCCAGCAGCCTGAATCTAGCGTCCGGGGAGCTGTTTTTT
TRBD1 | TRBJ1-2 | TRBV5-6 | . | CASSGERGQGAYGYTF | TGTGCCAGCAGCGGGGAGAGAGGTCAGGGGGCGTATGGCTACACCTTC
. | TRBJ1-4 | TRBV7-9 | . | CASSLVEGVEKLFF | TGTGCCAGCAGCTTAGTCGAAGGGGTTGAAAAACTGTTTTTT
. | TRBJ1-2 | TRBV19 | . | CASSYEGYYGYTF | TGTGCCAGTAGCTATGAGGGTTACTATGGCTACACCTTC
TRBD1 | TRBJ2-2 | TRBV19 | . | CASSTWTGITGELFF | TGTGCCAGTAGTACCTGGACAGGGATTACCGGGGAGCTGTTTTTT
. | TRBJ2-2 | TRBV11-2 | . | CASRPLRVWFGELFF | TGTGCCAGCCGCCCCCTCAGGGTGTGGTTCGGGGAGCTGTTTTTT
. | TRBJ1-1 | TRBV18 | . | CASSDPTEAFF | TGTGCCAGCTCCGACCCCACTGAAGCTTTCTTT
. | TRBJ2-1 | TRBV10-3 | . | CAISESTTGQWQFF | TGTGCCATCAGTGAAAGTACGACGGGGCAGTGGCAGTTCTTC
TRBD1 | TRBJ1-6 | TRBV11-2 | few | CASSLDSTGSNSPLHF | TGTGCCAGCAGCTTAGATTCGACAGGGAGTAATTCACCCCTCCACTTT
. | TRBJ2-1 | TRBV10-3 | . | CAIRGRDTYNEQFF | TGTGCCATCAGGGGTCGAGACACCTACAATGAGCAGTTCTTC
TRBD1 | TRBJ2-2 | TRBV6-5 | . | CASRTGQGNTGELFF | TGTGCCAGCCGTACCGGACAGGGGAACACCGGGGAGCTGTTTTTT
. | TRBJ1-1 | TRBV27 | once | CASSLTPRTEAFF | TGTGCCAGCAGTTTAACCCCCCGCACTGAAGCTTTCTTT
TRBD1 | TRBJ1-1 | TRBV5-6 | . | CASSLAERDRSF | TGTGCCAGCAGCTTGGCCGAAAGGGACAGGTCTTTT
. | TRBJ1-6 | TRBV19 | once | CASSILTGASYNSPLHF | TGTGCCAGTAGTATACTAACGGGGGCCTCCTATAATTCACCCCTCCACTTT
TRBD1 | TRBJ1-5 | TRBV6-2/TRBV6-3 | . | CASSYSRDRGFSNQPQHF | TGTGCCAGCAGTTACTCCCGGGACAGGGGGTTTAGCAATCAGCCCCAGCATTTT
. | TRBJ1-1 | TRBV7-8 | . | CASSLQRLNTEAFF | TGTGCCAGCAGCTTACAGAGGCTGAACACTGAAGCTTTCTTT
. | TRBJ2-7 | TRBV20-1 | . | CSAIDSYEQYF | TGCAGTGCTATCGATTCCTACGAGCAGTACTTC
. | TRBJ2-1 | TRBV3-1/TRBV3-2 | . | CASSRGENEQFF | TGTGCCAGCAGCCGTGGGGAAAATGAGCAGTTCTTC
TRBD1 | TRBJ1-1 | TRBV19 | . | CASSLIQGATRATEAFF | TGTGCCAGTAGTCTTATACAGGGGGCCACCCGAGCCACCGAAGCTTTCTTT
TRBD1 | TRBJ2-2 | TRBV6-5 | . | CASSYRQGIGGELFF | TGTGCCAGCAGTTACAGACAGGGGATTGGCGGGGAGCTGTTTTTT
. | TRBJ2-7 | TRBV5-6 | . | CASSLGDTYEQYF | TGTGCCAGCAGCTTGGGGGACACCTACGAGCAGTACTTC
. | TRBJ1-3 | TRBV4-1 | . | CASSQSGGSGNTIYF | TGCGCCAGCAGCCAAAGCGGGGGTTCTGGAAACACCATATATTTT
. | TRBJ1-1 | TRBV2 | . | CASSGAGARTEAFF | TGTGCCAGCAGTGGGGCGGGGGCGCGGACTGAAGCTTTCTTT
TRBD2 | TRBJ2-7 | TRBV24-1 | . | CATSDPGTSPYEQYF | TGTGCCACCAGTGATCCCGGGACTAGTCCCTACGAGCAGTACTTC
. | TRBJ1-4 | TRBV13 | . | CASSLGQGREKLFF | TGTGCCAGCAGCTTAGGGCAGGGTAGGGAAAAACTGTTTTTT
. | TRBJ2-2 | TRBV6-4 | . | CASSDSGAPTGELFF | TGTGCCAGCAGTGACTCGGGAGCCCCAACCGGGGAGCTGTTTTTT
. | TRBJ1-1 | TRBV6-5 | . | CASSYRFTEAFF | TGTGCCAGCAGTTACAGGTTCACTGAAGCTTTCTTT
. | TRBJ2-1 | TRBV5-6 | . | CASSLGATEQFF | TGTGCCAGCAGCTTGGGAGCGACTGAGCAGTTCTTC
. | TRBJ1-1 | TRBV11-2 | . | CASSPYTEAFF | TGTGCCAGCAGCCCCTACACTGAAGCTTTCTTT
. | TRBJ2-1 | TRBV5-8 | . | CASSPDYNEQFF | TGTGCCAGCAGCCCGGACTACAATGAGCAGTTCTTC
. | TRBJ2-7 | TRBV6-2/TRBV6-3 | . | CASSYGGEAAYEQYF | TGTGCCAGCAGTTACGGAGGGGAGGCAGCCTACGAGCAGTACTTC
. | TRBJ1-3 | TRBV30 | . | CAWSVGRSGNTIYF | TGTGCCTGGAGTGTGGGTCGCTCTGGAAACACCATATATTTT
. | TRBJ1-6 | TRBV5-5 | few | CASSLLSTENSPLHF | TGTGCCAGCAGCTTGCTCTCGACAGAAAATTCACCCCTCCACTTT
. | TRBJ1-4 | TRBV25-1 | once | CASRAVKGGEKLFF | TGTGCCAGCAGGGCTGTCAAGGGGGGTGAAAAACTGTTTTTT
TRBD1 | TRBJ2-7 | TRBV5-1 | . | CASSLGTGIIEQYF | TGCGCCAGCAGCTTAGGGACAGGGATAATCGAGCAGTACTTC
TRBD1 | TRBJ2-3 | TRBV5-1 | . | CASRPRTGGTDTQYF | TGCGCCAGCAGACCTCGGACAGGGGGCACAGATACGCAGTATTTT
TRBD1 | TRBJ2-7 | TRBV10-1 | . | CASSTGQGSYEQYF | TGCGCCAGCAGTACGGGACAGGGGTCGTACGAGCAGTACTTC
. | TRBJ1-2 | TRBV9 | . | CASSPSDGNYGYTF | TGTGCCAGCAGCCCTTCGGACGGGAACTATGGCTACACCTTC
TRBD1 | TRBJ1-5 | TRBV4-2 | . | CASSQGGTGTSTAQHF | TGTGCCAGCAGCCAAGGAGGGACAGGGACCAGTACGGCCCAGCATTTT
. | TRBJ2-2 | TRBV3-1/TRBV3-2 | once | CASSQGIGGELFF | TGTGCCAGCAGCCAGGGTATTGGCGGGGAGCTGTTTTTT
. | TRBJ2-1 | TRBV12-3/TRBV12-4 | . | CASSFGQYNEQFF | TGTGCCAGCAGTTTCGGGCAGTACAATGAGCAGTTCTTC
. | TRBJ1-5 | TRBV12-3/TRBV12-4 | . | CASSLVEEPQHF | TGTGCCAGCAGTTTAGTGGAGGAGCCCCAGCATTTT
TRBD2 | TRBJ2-1 | TRBV18 | . | CASSPGSGGADEQFF | TGTGCCAGCTCACCAGGTAGCGGGGGGGCCGATGAGCAGTTCTTC
TRBD1 | TRBJ1-5 | TRBV19 | . | CASSRVTGGSQPQHF | TGTGCCAGTAGTCGGGTGACAGGGGGATCCCAGCCCCAGCATTTT
. | TRBJ2-2 | TRBV24-1 | . | CATSDSPDSSTGELFF | TGTGCCACCAGTGATTCCCCGGACAGTTCCACCGGGGAGCTGTTTTTT
TRBD2 | TRBJ2-3 | TRBV3-1/TRBV3-2 | once | CASSPYSGSKTDTQYF | TGTGCCAGCAGCCCCTATAGCGGGAGTAAGACAGATACGCAGTATTTT
. | TRBJ2-3 | TRBV7-2 | . | CASSPRRDTDTQYF | TGTGCCAGCAGCCCCCGGAGAGACACAGATACGCAGTATTTT
TRBD1 | TRBJ1-5 | TRBV19 | . | CASSIGQGTNQPQHF | TGTGCCAGTAGTATAGGACAGGGAACCAATCAGCCCCAGCATTTT
. | TRBJ2-3 | TRBV6-6 | once | CASRRKGGDSTDTQYF | TGTGCCAGCAGACGCAAGGGGGGGGACAGCACAGATACGCAGTATTTT